Listed below are T cell receptor beta chains from one sample, sequenced in a study of HIV-infected patients and healthy controls. One entry per CDR3 protein, called by TCRdb with MiXCR from the 5' RACE reads. The profile shows approximately 3,300 distinct CDR3 sequences, roughly a fifth of them singletons. Sequenced material: blood, taken before antiretroviral therapy. The receptors derive from an adult with HIV infection. CDR3s include the opening cysteine and the closing phenylalanine or tryptophan. Each record gives: D gene, V gene, clone size, J gene, CDR3 DNA, CDR3 protein. The D gene is left open where the match is weak. Only some rows state a clone size, as once, few, many or a class for expanded clones.

d_call: NA; v_call: TRBV20-1; clone_size: once; j_call: TRBJ2-5; cdr3_nt: TGCAGTGCTAGAGATGCGGACAGACTGGGGACCCAGTACTTC; cdr3_aa: CSARDADRLGTQYF
d_call: TRBD1; v_call: TRBV5-1; clone_size: NA; j_call: TRBJ2-1; cdr3_nt: TGCGCCAGCAGTTCCTCCGGGACAGCCCACAATGAGCAGTTCTTC; cdr3_aa: CASSSSGTAHNEQFF
d_call: NA; v_call: TRBV12-3/TRBV12-4; clone_size: medium-sized; j_call: TRBJ2-3; cdr3_nt: TGTGCCAGCAGTTTTGGCATGACAGATACGCAGTATTTT; cdr3_aa: CASSFGMTDTQYF
d_call: TRBD1; v_call: TRBV6-5; clone_size: few; j_call: TRBJ1-1; cdr3_nt: TGTGCCAGCAAAGCGACAGGGGTAGCTTTCTTT; cdr3_aa: CASKATGVAFF
d_call: NA; v_call: TRBV18; clone_size: NA; j_call: TRBJ1-2; cdr3_nt: TGTGCCAGCTCACCAGGGGCGCGCGATGGCTACACCTTC; cdr3_aa: CASSPGARDGYTF
d_call: NA; v_call: TRBV5-1; clone_size: medium-sized; j_call: TRBJ1-1; cdr3_nt: TGCGCCAGCAGCGCAGGACAGATCGGAGGAGCTTTCTTT; cdr3_aa: CASSAGQIGGAFF
d_call: TRBD2; v_call: TRBV28; clone_size: medium-sized; j_call: TRBJ2-3; cdr3_nt: TGTGCCAGCAGTTTAAGACTAGCGGGCAGCACAGATACGCAGTATTTT; cdr3_aa: CASSLRLAGSTDTQYF
d_call: NA; v_call: TRBV7-9; clone_size: medium-sized; j_call: TRBJ1-3; cdr3_nt: TGTGCCGTCCCAGGACAGCCCACAACTGGAAACACCATATATTTT; cdr3_aa: CAVPGQPTTGNTIYF
d_call: TRBD1; v_call: TRBV9; clone_size: medium-sized; j_call: TRBJ1-1; cdr3_nt: TGTGCCAGCAGCGTACCGACAGGGACTGAAGCTTTCTTT; cdr3_aa: CASSVPTGTEAFF
d_call: NA; v_call: TRBV12-3/TRBV12-4; clone_size: NA; j_call: TRBJ1-1; cdr3_nt: TGTGCCAGCAGGACCCTTATGAACACTGAAGCTTTCTTT; cdr3_aa: CASRTLMNTEAFF
d_call: NA; v_call: TRBV11-3; clone_size: NA; j_call: TRBJ2-3; cdr3_nt: TGTGCCAGCTTGGGCGGGGCCTTCAGCACAGATACGCAGTATTTT; cdr3_aa: CASLGGAFSTDTQYF
d_call: TRBD1; v_call: TRBV12-5; clone_size: few; j_call: TRBJ1-6; cdr3_nt: TGTGCTAGTGGTTGGGGGGGACAGGGTCTTTTTAATTCACCCCTCCACTTT; cdr3_aa: CASGWGGQGLFNSPLHF
d_call: NA; v_call: TRBV5-1; clone_size: medium-sized; j_call: TRBJ1-5; cdr3_nt: TGCGCCAGCAGCTTGGTCCCGAGGGGGGCAAATCAGCCCCAGCATTTT; cdr3_aa: CASSLVPRGANQPQHF
d_call: NA; v_call: TRBV5-1; clone_size: medium-sized; j_call: TRBJ2-2; cdr3_nt: TGCGCCAGCAGCTTGGCCGTCGGGACACTTGACACCGGGGAGCTGTTTTTT; cdr3_aa: CASSLAVGTLDTGELFF
d_call: TRBD1; v_call: TRBV6-5; clone_size: medium-sized; j_call: TRBJ1-2; cdr3_nt: TGTGCCAGCAGTTACAAGGGACAGCTCTATGGCTACACCTTC; cdr3_aa: CASSYKGQLYGYTF
d_call: NA; v_call: TRBV7-9; clone_size: NA; j_call: TRBJ2-7; cdr3_nt: TGTGCCAGCAGCCCCCTCTACGAGCAGTACTTC; cdr3_aa: CASSPLYEQYF
d_call: NA; v_call: TRBV25-1; clone_size: medium-sized; j_call: TRBJ2-1; cdr3_nt: TGTGCCAGCAGAGGGGATGCCATCTACAATGAGCAGTTCTTC; cdr3_aa: CASRGDAIYNEQFF
d_call: TRBD2; v_call: TRBV19; clone_size: few; j_call: TRBJ2-5; cdr3_nt: TGTGCCAGTAGTCCTAGCGGGGGGGCTGAGACCCAGTACTTC; cdr3_aa: CASSPSGGAETQYF
d_call: TRBD1; v_call: TRBV5-1; clone_size: medium-sized; j_call: TRBJ2-7; cdr3_nt: TGCGCCAGCAGGACCGGACAGGGGAGCTCCTACGAGCAGTACTTC; cdr3_aa: CASRTGQGSSYEQYF
d_call: NA; v_call: TRBV6-2/TRBV6-3; clone_size: few; j_call: TRBJ1-1; cdr3_nt: TGTGCCAGCAGTGCGGAGGGGAACACTGAAGCTTTCTTT; cdr3_aa: CASSAEGNTEAFF
d_call: NA; v_call: TRBV30; clone_size: NA; j_call: TRBJ1-1; cdr3_nt: TGTGCCTGGAGTGTAGGCACAGGGTTTGAAGCTTTCTTT; cdr3_aa: CAWSVGTGFEAFF
d_call: NA; v_call: TRBV2; clone_size: medium-sized; j_call: TRBJ2-4; cdr3_nt: TGTGCCAGCAGCACTCCCACAGGGAGGGAAAACATTCAGTACTTC; cdr3_aa: CASSTPTGRENIQYF
d_call: TRBD1; v_call: TRBV25-1; clone_size: medium-sized; j_call: TRBJ1-2; cdr3_nt: TGTGCCAGCAGTGAAGGCGGGACAGGGGCCCTAAGGAGTGGCTACACCTTC; cdr3_aa: CASSEGGTGALRSGYTF
d_call: NA; v_call: TRBV29-1; clone_size: medium-sized; j_call: TRBJ1-1; cdr3_nt: TGCAGCGTTGAAACGTATAACACTGAAGCTTTCTTT; cdr3_aa: CSVETYNTEAFF
d_call: NA; v_call: TRBV6-1; clone_size: NA; j_call: TRBJ2-6; cdr3_nt: TGTGCCAGCAGTTTCGCCATAGGGGACTCTGGGGCCAACGTCCTGACTTTC; cdr3_aa: CASSFAIGDSGANVLTF
d_call: NA; v_call: TRBV3-1; clone_size: NA; j_call: TRBJ1-1; cdr3_nt: TGTGCCAGCAGCCGGAGGGAGGTGGGCACTGAAGCTTTCTTT; cdr3_aa: CASSRREVGTEAFF
d_call: NA; v_call: TRBV7-2; clone_size: large; j_call: TRBJ2-2; cdr3_nt: TGTGCCAGCAGCTTAGCGGTCGGTCCCGGGGAGCTGTTTTTT; cdr3_aa: CASSLAVGPGELFF
d_call: TRBD1; v_call: TRBV2; clone_size: NA; j_call: TRBJ1-1; cdr3_nt: TGTGCCAGCCGACGACAGGGGCTTTACGAAGCTTTCTTT; cdr3_aa: CASRRQGLYEAFF
d_call: TRBD1; v_call: TRBV10-3; clone_size: few; j_call: TRBJ2-4; cdr3_nt: TGTGCCATCAGTGAGCCAGGGGACAGCCAAGGGGACATTCAGTACTTC; cdr3_aa: CAISEPGDSQGDIQYF
d_call: NA; v_call: TRBV4-1; clone_size: medium-sized; j_call: TRBJ2-7; cdr3_nt: TGCGCCAGCAGCCAAGAGGGGGGCTACGAGCAGTACTTC; cdr3_aa: CASSQEGGYEQYF
d_call: NA; v_call: TRBV6-5; clone_size: few; j_call: TRBJ1-2; cdr3_nt: TGTGCCAGCAGTTTGGCCGGGGGGACCTATGGCTACACCTTC; cdr3_aa: CASSLAGGTYGYTF
d_call: NA; v_call: TRBV12-3/TRBV12-4; clone_size: NA; j_call: TRBJ2-5; cdr3_nt: TGTGCCAGCAGCCCACTACTCGGGGGTAACTACCAAGAGACCCAGTACTTC; cdr3_aa: CASSPLLGGNYQETQYF
d_call: NA; v_call: TRBV7-6; clone_size: NA; j_call: TRBJ2-5; cdr3_nt: TGTGCCAGCAGCTCCCACGGGACGGGGTCGCAAGAGACCCAGTACTTC; cdr3_aa: CASSSHGTGSQETQYF
d_call: TRBD1; v_call: TRBV20-1; clone_size: few; j_call: TRBJ1-4; cdr3_nt: TGCAGTGCTAGAGAGGGACAGGGAGCTAATGAAAAACTGTTTTTT; cdr3_aa: CSAREGQGANEKLFF
d_call: NA; v_call: TRBV11-2; clone_size: medium-sized; j_call: TRBJ1-1; cdr3_nt: TGTGCCAGCAGCCCCTTCACTGAAGCTTTCTTT; cdr3_aa: CASSPFTEAFF
d_call: TRBD1; v_call: TRBV15; clone_size: medium-sized; j_call: TRBJ1-6; cdr3_nt: TGTGCCACCAGCAGAGATACGGGACAGGTCTTTAATTCACCCCTCCACTTT; cdr3_aa: CATSRDTGQVFNSPLHF
d_call: TRBD1; v_call: TRBV9; clone_size: NA; j_call: TRBJ2-7; cdr3_nt: TGTGCCAGCAGCGGGCAGGGGGCCTACGAGCAGTACTTC; cdr3_aa: CASSGQGAYEQYF
d_call: NA; v_call: TRBV3-1; clone_size: medium-sized; j_call: TRBJ1-5; cdr3_nt: TGTGCCAGCAGCCAAGATCTGGGATATCAGCCCCAGCATTTT; cdr3_aa: CASSQDLGYQPQHF
d_call: TRBD2; v_call: TRBV2; clone_size: large; j_call: TRBJ2-1; cdr3_nt: TGTGCCAGCAGTGCCCCGGGACTAGCGGGGGATGAGCAGTTCTTC; cdr3_aa: CASSAPGLAGDEQFF
d_call: TRBD1; v_call: TRBV3-1; clone_size: NA; j_call: TRBJ2-7; cdr3_nt: TGTGCCAGCAGCCTCCGGACAGGGGGCCCCTACGAGCAGTACTTC; cdr3_aa: CASSLRTGGPYEQYF
d_call: NA; v_call: TRBV25-1; clone_size: few; j_call: TRBJ1-5; cdr3_nt: TGTGCCAGCAGGGAGGGTCCAGGCTGGCGCAATCAGCCCCAGCATTTT; cdr3_aa: CASREGPGWRNQPQHF
d_call: NA; v_call: TRBV27; clone_size: NA; j_call: TRBJ2-7; cdr3_nt: TGTGCCAGCAGCCCTCCCGGGACGGGCAAGCAGTACTTC; cdr3_aa: CASSPPGTGKQYF
d_call: TRBD2; v_call: TRBV19; clone_size: NA; j_call: TRBJ2-3; cdr3_nt: TGTGCCAGTAGTGCACTAGCGGGAGTACTCGGAGATACGCAGTATTTT; cdr3_aa: CASSALAGVLGDTQYF
d_call: NA; v_call: TRBV29-1; clone_size: medium-sized; j_call: TRBJ2-1; cdr3_nt: TGCAGCGTTGAGACTGCTAGGTCCAGGAACAATGAGCAGTTCTTC; cdr3_aa: CSVETARSRNNEQFF
d_call: TRBD1; v_call: TRBV6-2/TRBV6-3; clone_size: few; j_call: TRBJ2-7; cdr3_nt: TGTGCCAGCAGGACGAACTCGCAGGGGGCAGGTGAGCAGTACTTC; cdr3_aa: CASRTNSQGAGEQYF
d_call: TRBD1; v_call: TRBV6-2/TRBV6-3; clone_size: NA; j_call: TRBJ2-7; cdr3_nt: TGTGCCAGCAGTTCCTATCCGGACAGGGTGGAGTACGAGCAGTACTTC; cdr3_aa: CASSSYPDRVEYEQYF
d_call: TRBD1; v_call: TRBV13; clone_size: medium-sized; j_call: TRBJ1-2; cdr3_nt: TGTGCCAGCAGGGTAGGGGGGACAGGGGACCGCTATGGCTACACCTTC; cdr3_aa: CASRVGGTGDRYGYTF
d_call: NA; v_call: TRBV5-6; clone_size: medium-sized; j_call: TRBJ2-1; cdr3_nt: TGTGCCAGCAGCTTGGTTGAGGCCGGGATAAAGTTCTTC; cdr3_aa: CASSLVEAGIKFF
d_call: TRBD2; v_call: TRBV7-2; clone_size: medium-sized; j_call: TRBJ2-2; cdr3_nt: TGTGCCAGCAGCTTAGAGGCAGCGGGGGGGCTTGGCGACACCGGGGAGCTGTTTTTT; cdr3_aa: CASSLEAAGGLGDTGELFF
d_call: TRBD1; v_call: TRBV7-9; clone_size: medium-sized; j_call: TRBJ1-3; cdr3_nt: TGTGCCAGCAGATATTGGACAGGGGGTTTCTCTGGAAACACCATATATTTT; cdr3_aa: CASRYWTGGFSGNTIYF
d_call: NA; v_call: TRBV6-5; clone_size: NA; j_call: TRBJ1-2; cdr3_nt: TGTGCCAGCACCCATAGCGGGGGGTTTAACTATGGCTACACCTTC; cdr3_aa: CASTHSGGFNYGYTF
d_call: TRBD1; v_call: TRBV18; clone_size: few; j_call: TRBJ1-5; cdr3_nt: TGTGCCAGCTCACGTATACCGACAGGGGGTAGCAATCAGCCCCAGCATTTT; cdr3_aa: CASSRIPTGGSNQPQHF
d_call: NA; v_call: TRBV5-8; clone_size: NA; j_call: TRBJ1-5; cdr3_nt: TGTGCCAGCAGCCAAGGCGGGGCTGGGGGATTAAGCAATCAGCCCCAGCATTTT; cdr3_aa: CASSQGGAGGLSNQPQHF
d_call: NA; v_call: TRBV24-1; clone_size: NA; j_call: TRBJ2-3; cdr3_nt: TGTGCCACCAGTGATCGTAGCTGGGGCACAGATACGCAGTATTTT; cdr3_aa: CATSDRSWGTDTQYF
d_call: NA; v_call: TRBV3-1; clone_size: NA; j_call: TRBJ1-3; cdr3_nt: TGTGCCAGCAGCCAACACGCCTACTCTGGAAACACCATATATTTT; cdr3_aa: CASSQHAYSGNTIYF
d_call: TRBD1; v_call: TRBV6-2/TRBV6-3; clone_size: NA; j_call: TRBJ1-5; cdr3_nt: TGTGCCAGCAGTTACTCGGGACAGGGGTTCAATCAGCCCCAGCATTTT; cdr3_aa: CASSYSGQGFNQPQHF
d_call: TRBD1; v_call: TRBV6-5; clone_size: medium-sized; j_call: TRBJ1-6; cdr3_nt: TGTGCCAGCAGTTACTCTTTAGCAGGGGGCGCCTATAATTCACCCCTCCACTTT; cdr3_aa: CASSYSLAGGAYNSPLHF
d_call: TRBD1; v_call: TRBV12-3/TRBV12-4; clone_size: few; j_call: TRBJ1-4; cdr3_nt: TGTGCCAGCAGCCGACAGGGGTCCACTAATGAAAAACTGTTTTTT; cdr3_aa: CASSRQGSTNEKLFF
d_call: TRBD1; v_call: TRBV5-1; clone_size: medium-sized; j_call: TRBJ1-2; cdr3_nt: TGCGCCAGCAGCTTGGATAACAGGGGCGGCTACACCTTC; cdr3_aa: CASSLDNRGGYTF